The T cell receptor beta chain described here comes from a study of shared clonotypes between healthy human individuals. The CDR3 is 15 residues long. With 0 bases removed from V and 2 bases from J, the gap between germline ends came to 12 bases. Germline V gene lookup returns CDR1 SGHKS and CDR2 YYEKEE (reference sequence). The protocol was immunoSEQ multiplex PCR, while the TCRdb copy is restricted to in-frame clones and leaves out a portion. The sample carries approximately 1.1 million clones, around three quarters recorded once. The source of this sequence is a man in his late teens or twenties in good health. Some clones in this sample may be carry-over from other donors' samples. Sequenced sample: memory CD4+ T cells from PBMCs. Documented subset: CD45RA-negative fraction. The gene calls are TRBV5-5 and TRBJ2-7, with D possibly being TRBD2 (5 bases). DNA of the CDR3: TGTGCCAGCAGCTTGGGAGGAGGATCAACCTACGAGCAGTACTTC. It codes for CASSLGGGSTYEQYF.